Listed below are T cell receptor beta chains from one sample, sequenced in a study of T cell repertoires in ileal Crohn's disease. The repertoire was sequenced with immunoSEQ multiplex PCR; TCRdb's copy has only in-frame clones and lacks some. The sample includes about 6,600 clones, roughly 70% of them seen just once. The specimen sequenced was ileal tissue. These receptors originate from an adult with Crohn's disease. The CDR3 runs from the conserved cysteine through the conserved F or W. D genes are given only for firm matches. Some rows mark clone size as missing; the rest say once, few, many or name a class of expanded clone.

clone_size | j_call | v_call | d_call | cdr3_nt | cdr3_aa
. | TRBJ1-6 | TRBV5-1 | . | TGCGCCAGCAGCGAAGGGAGCAATAATTCACCCCTCCACTTT | CASSEGSNNSPLHF
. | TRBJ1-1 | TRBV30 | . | TGTGCCCGGCGGGAACTGGTGAACACTGAAGCTTTCTTT | CARRELVNTEAFF
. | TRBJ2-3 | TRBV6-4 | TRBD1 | TGTGCCAGCAGTGAGTCCTCCCCGGGACAGGGCACAGATACGCAGTATTTT | CASSESSPGQGTDTQYF
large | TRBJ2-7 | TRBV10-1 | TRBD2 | TGCGCCAGCAGTACTCGAACTAGCGGGAGCTACGAGCAGTACTTC | CASSTRTSGSYEQYF
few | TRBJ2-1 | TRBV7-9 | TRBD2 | TGTGCCAGCAGCCTCCTCGGGGGGGGGTCCGGGAATGAGCAGTTCTTC | CASSLLGGGSGNEQFF
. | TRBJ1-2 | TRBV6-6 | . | TGTGCCAGCAGTTACTCGAGGAGGGATGGTTCGAGCTACACCTTC | CASSYSRRDGSSYTF
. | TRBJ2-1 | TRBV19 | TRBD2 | TGTGCCAGTAGTCGGTTACGGGCAACTAGCGGGAGCAGCAGCTCCTACAATGAGCAGTTCTTC | CASSRLRATSGSSSSYNEQFF
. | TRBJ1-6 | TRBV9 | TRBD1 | TGTGCCAGCGGACAGGGGATAAATTCACCCCTCCACTTT | CASGQGINSPLHF
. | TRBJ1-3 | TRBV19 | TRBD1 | TGTGCCAGTAGTCCGGGACAGGGCGGAAACACCATATATTTT | CASSPGQGGNTIYF
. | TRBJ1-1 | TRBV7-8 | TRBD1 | TGTGCCAGCAGCTTCGACAGGGGGCTGTATACTGAAGCTTTCTTT | CASSFDRGLYTEAFF
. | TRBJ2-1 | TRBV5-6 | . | TGTGCCAGCAGCTTGGCTGACTACCCTCTCAATGAGCAGTTCTTC | CASSLADYPLNEQFF
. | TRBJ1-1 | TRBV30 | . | TGTGCCTGGAGTGTACTAAGTGTTGAGTACAGGAGGAACACTGAAGCTTTCTTT | CAWSVLSVEYRRNTEAFF
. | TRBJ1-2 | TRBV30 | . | TGTGCCTGGACCACCTCTGGGCAGGGAATCTACACCTTC | CAWTTSGQGIYTF
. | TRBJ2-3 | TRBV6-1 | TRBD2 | TGTGCCAGCAGTGGGACTAGCGGGGGGGCAGATACGCAGTATTTT | CASSGTSGGADTQYF
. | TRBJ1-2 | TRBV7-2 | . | TGTGCCAGCAGCCCCACAACGTACGGCTACACCTTC | CASSPTTYGYTF
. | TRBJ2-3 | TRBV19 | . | TGTGCCAGTAGTATAGACCAGCGACAGGCAGATACGCAGTATTTT | CASSIDQRQADTQYF
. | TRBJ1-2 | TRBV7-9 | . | TGTGCCAGCAGCTTAGAGGGGACAAGAGGCTATGGCTACACCTTC | CASSLEGTRGYGYTF
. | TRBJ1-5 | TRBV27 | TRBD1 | TGTGCCAGCAGGAGACAGGGGTGGAACAATCAGCCCCAGCATTTT | CASRRQGWNNQPQHF
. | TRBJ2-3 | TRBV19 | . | TGTGCCAGTAGTATCCCGGGACTGACAGATACGCAGTATTTT | CASSIPGLTDTQYF
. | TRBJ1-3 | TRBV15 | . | TGTGCCACCAGCAGAGAAGGGGGAAAAGGAAACACCATATATTTT | CATSREGGKGNTIYF
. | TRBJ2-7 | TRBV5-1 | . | TGCGCCAGCAGCTTGGACAGGGTCGTTCGCGAGCAGTACTTC | CASSLDRVVREQYF
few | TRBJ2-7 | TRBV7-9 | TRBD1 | TGTGCCAGCAGCTACAGGGGGACCGGCTCTCTCTACGAGCAGTACTTC | CASSYRGTGSLYEQYF
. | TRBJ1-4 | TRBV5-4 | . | TGTGCCAGTGGGGCGGAAACTAATGAAAAACTGTTTTTT | CASGAETNEKLFF
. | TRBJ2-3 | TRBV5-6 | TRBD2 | TGTGCCAGCAGCCTCGGACTAGCGGGATCGCATGGAGATACGCAGTATTTT | CASSLGLAGSHGDTQYF
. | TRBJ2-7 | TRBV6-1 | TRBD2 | TGTGCCAGCCTAAGCGGGGGATCCCCCCTCTACGAGCAGTACTTC | CASLSGGSPLYEQYF
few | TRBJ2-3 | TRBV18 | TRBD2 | TGTGCCAGCTCACCAATGCCCAGCGGGGAGGTAGATACGCAGTATTTT | CASSPMPSGEVDTQYF
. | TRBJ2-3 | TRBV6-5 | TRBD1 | TGTGCCACCATTGAACAGGGGATTGGTACGCAGTATTTT | CATIEQGIGTQYF
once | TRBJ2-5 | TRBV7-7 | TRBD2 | TGTGCCAGCAGCCCGACCCCAATTAGCGGGAGGGAGACCCAGTACTTC | CASSPTPISGRETQYF
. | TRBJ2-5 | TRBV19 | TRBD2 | TGTGCCAGTAGTGACCGACTAGCGGGGGAGGAGACCCAGTACTTC | CASSDRLAGEETQYF
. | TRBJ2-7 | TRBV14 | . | TGTGCCAGCAGCCAAGGATTGGCAGGCCCCTACGAGCAGTACTTC | CASSQGLAGPYEQYF
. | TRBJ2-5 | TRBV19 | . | TGTGCCAGTAGTTACAGGGAGTGGGAGACCCAGTACTTC | CASSYREWETQYF
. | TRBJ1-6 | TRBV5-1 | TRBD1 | TGCGCCAGCAGCTTGAGGGGGCCGGGACAGGGGAATTCACCCCTCCACTTT | CASSLRGPGQGNSPLHF
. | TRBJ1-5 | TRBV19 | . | TGTGCCAGTAGTATAGTGCAGAAGAGCAATCAGCCCCAGCATTTT | CASSIVQKSNQPQHF
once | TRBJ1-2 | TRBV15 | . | TGTGCCACCTCAGGGACATTATACGGCTACACCTTC | CATSGTLYGYTF
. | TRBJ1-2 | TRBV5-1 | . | TGCGCCAGCAGCTTGGTGGGAGGGTCGGTCTATGGCTACACCTTC | CASSLVGGSVYGYTF
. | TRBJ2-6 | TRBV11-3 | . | TGTGCCAGCAGCGCAGGTCCCCTATTGACTTTC | CASSAGPLLTF
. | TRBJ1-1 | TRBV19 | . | TGTGCCAGTAAAGGGGGGGCAGGGAACACTGAAGCTTTCTTT | CASKGGAGNTEAFF
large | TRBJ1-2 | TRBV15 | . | TGTGCCACCAGCGGCACGAACTATGGCTACACCTTC | CATSGTNYGYTF
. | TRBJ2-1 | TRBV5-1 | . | TGCGCCAGCAGCTTCGGCATGACTAGTTCCTCCTACAATGAGCAGTTCTTC | CASSFGMTSSSYNEQFF
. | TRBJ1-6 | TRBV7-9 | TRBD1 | TGTGCCAGCAGCTCTACAGGGGGGAGGAATTCACCCCTCCACTTT | CASSSTGGRNSPLHF
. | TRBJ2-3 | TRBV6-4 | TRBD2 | TGTGCCAGCAGTGACTCTAGCGGGGCAGATACGCAGTATTTT | CASSDSSGADTQYF
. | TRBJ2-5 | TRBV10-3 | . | TGTGCCATCAGTGAGGCGGCAGAGACCCAGTACTTC | CAISEAAETQYF
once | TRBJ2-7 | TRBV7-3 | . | TGTGCCAGCAGCGCAACTTCACAGGGTAAGAACGAGCAGTACTTC | CASSATSQGKNEQYF
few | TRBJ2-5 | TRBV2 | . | TGTGCCAGCAGTGAAGCGGCCAGACAAGAGACCCAGTACTTC | CASSEAARQETQYF
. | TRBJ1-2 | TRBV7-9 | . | TGTGCCAGCAGCTTAGATAGCTATGGCTACACCTTC | CASSLDSYGYTF
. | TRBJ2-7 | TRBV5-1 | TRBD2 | TGCGCCAGCAGCTTGGCACCGGGACTAGCGGGTGGTAACGAGCAGTACTTC | CASSLAPGLAGGNEQYF
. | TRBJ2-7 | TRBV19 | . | TGTGCCAGTAGGAAGGGGCCGAGCTCCTACGAGCAGTACTTC | CASRKGPSSYEQYF
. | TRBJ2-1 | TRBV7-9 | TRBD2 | TGTGCCAGCAGTTTTCGCGGGGGGGCCTACGTCTTTCTCAATGAGCAGTTCTTC | CASSFRGGAYVFLNEQFF
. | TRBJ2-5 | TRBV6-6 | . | TGTGCCAGCAGTGACTCACGGGGAAGCTTGGGGGAGACCCAGTACTTC | CASSDSRGSLGETQYF
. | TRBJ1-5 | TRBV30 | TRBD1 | TGTGCCTGGAGCCGGGACAGGAGGAATCAGCCCCAGCATTTT | CAWSRDRRNQPQHF
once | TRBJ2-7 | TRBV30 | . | TGTGCCTGGAAACAGGGCTCCTACGAGCAGTACTTC | CAWKQGSYEQYF
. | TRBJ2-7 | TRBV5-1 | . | TGCGCCAGCAGCTTGGCCGGACTCGAGCAGTACTTC | CASSLAGLEQYF
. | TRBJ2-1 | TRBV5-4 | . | TGTGCCAGCAGCTTATGGGCCCCCCCCAATGAGCAGTTCTTC | CASSLWAPPNEQFF
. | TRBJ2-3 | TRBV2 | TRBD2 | TGTGCCAGCAGGGACCCGGGACTAGCGGCTAGCACAGATACGCAGTATTTT | CASRDPGLAASTDTQYF
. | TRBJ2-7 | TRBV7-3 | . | TGTGCCAGCAGCTTAGGCCCCGGGGGCTCCTACGAGCAGTACTTC | CASSLGPGGSYEQYF
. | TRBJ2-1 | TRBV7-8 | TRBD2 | TGTGCCAGCAGCTTAGTACTAGCGGGGGGGGGTGAGCAGTTCTTC | CASSLVLAGGGEQFF
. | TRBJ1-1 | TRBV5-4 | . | TGTGCCAGCACCTTCGCAGGGAACACTGAAGCTTTCTTT | CASTFAGNTEAFF
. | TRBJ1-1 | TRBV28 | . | TGTGCCAGCAGTTTAGCAGGCGCTGAAGCTTTCTTT | CASSLAGAEAFF
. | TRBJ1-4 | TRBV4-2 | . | TGTGCCAGCAGCCACCGCCCAGATGAAAAACTGTTTTTT | CASSHRPDEKLFF
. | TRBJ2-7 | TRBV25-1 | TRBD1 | TGTGCCAGCAGCACTGCCGCCGGGACAGGGGTGTTACGGCAGTACTTC | CASSTAAGTGVLRQYF